This T cell receptor beta chain was documented in a study of neurological immune-mediated disorders. Study findings and constraints: Private repertoires in all groups were suggested by the finding that expanded clones across subjects shared no CDR3 amino acid sequences.

The team produced cDNA through 5'RACE using 10-nucleotide random UMIs. TCRdb processed the 5' RACE reads anew with MiXCR; each CDR3 protein has one entry. The sample carries 70,000 to 95,000 distinct CDR3 sequences, 13% to 15% recorded once. The CDR3 totals 13 residues. The V and J ends lost 6 bases and 6 bases respectively, with 11 bases between them. Germline V lookup: CDR1 MNHEY, CDR2 SMNVEV (reference sequence). Individuals who volunteered at a blood bank located in Maryland, USA, made up the group of healthy controls. Libraries used 2 million unsorted PBMCs kept frozen in RNAlater. This clonotype was counted at least ten times. Its antigen is unidentified.

This receptor was obtained from a woman aged 45-65 years in good health. V is TRBV27 and J is TRBJ1-4; unclear D gene. Sample: PBMCs. CDR3: CASSPREYEKLFF. Written as DNA, the CDR3 is TGTGCCAGCAGCCCGCGGGAATATGAAAAACTGTTTTTT.